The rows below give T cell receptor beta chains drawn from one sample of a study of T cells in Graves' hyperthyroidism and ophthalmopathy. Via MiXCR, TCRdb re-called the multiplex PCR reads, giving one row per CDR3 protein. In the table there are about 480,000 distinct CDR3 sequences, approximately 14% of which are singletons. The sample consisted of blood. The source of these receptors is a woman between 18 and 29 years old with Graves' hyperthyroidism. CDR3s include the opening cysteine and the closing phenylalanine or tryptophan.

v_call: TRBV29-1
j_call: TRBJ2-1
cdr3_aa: CSVPRYYNEQFF

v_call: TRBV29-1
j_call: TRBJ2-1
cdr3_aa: CSVSTGTTWSYNEQFF

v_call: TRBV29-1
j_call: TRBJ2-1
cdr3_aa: CSVGLAGPYNEQFF

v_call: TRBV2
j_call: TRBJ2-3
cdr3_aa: CASSERWSVPDTQYF

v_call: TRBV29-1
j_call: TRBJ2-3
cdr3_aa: CSVVLGDTQYF

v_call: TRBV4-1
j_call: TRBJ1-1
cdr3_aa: CASSQIPFNTEAFF

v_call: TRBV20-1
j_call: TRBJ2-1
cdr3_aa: CSAAAVTGGVGEQFF

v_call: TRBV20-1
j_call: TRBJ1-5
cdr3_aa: CSAQTIREANQPQHF

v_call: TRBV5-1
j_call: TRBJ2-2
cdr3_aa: CASSPGTYSNTGELFF

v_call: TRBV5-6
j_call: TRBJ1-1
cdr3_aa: CASSNKQGARTEAFF

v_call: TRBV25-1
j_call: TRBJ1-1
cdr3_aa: CASSSRLKNTEAFF

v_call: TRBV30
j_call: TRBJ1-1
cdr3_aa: CAWSVEVGTEAFF

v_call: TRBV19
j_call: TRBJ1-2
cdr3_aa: CASSMRGLYGYTF

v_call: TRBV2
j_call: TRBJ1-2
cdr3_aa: CASSEVFKNYGYTF

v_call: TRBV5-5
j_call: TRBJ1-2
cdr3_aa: CASSSTVNYGYTF

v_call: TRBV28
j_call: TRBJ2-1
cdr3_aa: CASTRMRGAYNEQFF

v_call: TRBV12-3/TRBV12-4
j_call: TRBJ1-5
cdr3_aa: CASGRTEDRQPQHF

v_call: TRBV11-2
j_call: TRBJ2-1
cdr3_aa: CASSSDLLGSFNEQFF

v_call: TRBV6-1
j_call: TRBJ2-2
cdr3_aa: CASSEEGLFTGELFF

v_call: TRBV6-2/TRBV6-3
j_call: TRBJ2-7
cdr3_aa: CASSRLGTGGYEQYF

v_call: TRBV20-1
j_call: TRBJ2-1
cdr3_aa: CSNSGSTYNEQFF

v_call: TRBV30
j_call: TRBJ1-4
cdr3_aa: CAWSRQATNEKLFF

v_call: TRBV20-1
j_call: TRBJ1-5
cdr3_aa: CSAPREGSNQPQHF

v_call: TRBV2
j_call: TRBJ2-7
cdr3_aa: CASGGGEQYF

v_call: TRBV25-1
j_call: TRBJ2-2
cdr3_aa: CASSEEGIATNTGELFF

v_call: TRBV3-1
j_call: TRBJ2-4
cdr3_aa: CASSQRKGGNIQYF

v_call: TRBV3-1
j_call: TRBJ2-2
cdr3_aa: CASSQVAGTGELFF

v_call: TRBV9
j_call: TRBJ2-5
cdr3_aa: CASSRPPGGVETQYF

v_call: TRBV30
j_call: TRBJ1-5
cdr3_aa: CAWSPAGINQPQHF

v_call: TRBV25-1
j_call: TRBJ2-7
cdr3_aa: CASIASGSYEQYF

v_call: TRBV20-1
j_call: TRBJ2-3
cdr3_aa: CSARATRLTDTQYF

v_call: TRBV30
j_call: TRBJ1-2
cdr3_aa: CAWSTGDNYGYTF

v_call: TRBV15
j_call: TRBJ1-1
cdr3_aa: CTTSRDGGVAFF

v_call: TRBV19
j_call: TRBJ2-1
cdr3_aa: CASSLRLVDEQFF

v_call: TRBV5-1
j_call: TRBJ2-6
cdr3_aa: CASSARKTGANVLTF

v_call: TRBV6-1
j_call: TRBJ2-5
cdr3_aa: CASSERPLREVGETQYF

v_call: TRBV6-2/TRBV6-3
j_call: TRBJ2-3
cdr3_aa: CASSYSTGTSLTDTQYF

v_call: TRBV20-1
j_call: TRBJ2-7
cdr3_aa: CSARDFLAGASYEQYF

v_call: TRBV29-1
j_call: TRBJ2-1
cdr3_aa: CSVVVWGDNEQFF

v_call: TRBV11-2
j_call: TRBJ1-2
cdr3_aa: CASSFGTGRGGYGYTF